The 20 T cell receptor beta chains below all came from one sample that was sequenced in a study of long-term antiretroviral therapy in people with HIV (dated by TCRdb to between 2020 and 2023). The immunoSEQ hsTCRB v3.0 assay was used at survey level resolution to sequence the TRB variable region. The immuneACCESS repertoire file appears here via TCRdb, limited to in-frame rearrangements. These files lack a portion of the clones; in checked studies, under half of the deficit traces to unresolved V genes, and the cause of the others is not known. The sample has approximately 32,000 clones on record, 83% of them singletons. The ten largest account for roughly 7.3% of the sample. The sequences come from unsorted PBMCs, collected 0.4 years before starting antiretroviral therapy. These receptors all come from a man aged 18 to 30 with HIV.

CDR3 bases: TGTGCCAGCAGGGTGTACGGGGGCACTGAAGCTTTCTTT. Translation: CASRVYGGTEAFF. The chain is built from TRBV5-6 and TRBJ1-1, with a weak D call TRBD1 (5 bases). This CDR3 is 13 amino acids long. V was trimmed by 5 bases and J by 4 bases, leaving 12 bases between them. CDR1 is SGHDT and CDR2 is YYEEEE in the germline V gene.

This chain uses TRBV14 with TRBJ1-1; perhaps TRBD1 as D (6 bases). The CDR3 sequence is 12 residues long. Trimming cost V 6 bases and J 5 bases, with 10 bases left between them. In germline, CDR1 is SGHDN, CDR2 FVKESK. Written as DNA, the CDR3 is TGTGCCAGCAGGGGGCAGGGGACTGAAGCTTTCTTT. This encodes CASRGQGTEAFF.

The chain is built from TRBV2 and TRBJ1-5; D uncertain. Trimming pared 4 bases from V and 7 bases from J, leaving 8 bases between. The CDR3 runs 12 residues. Germline V CDR1 and CDR2: SNHLY, FYNNEI. Here the CDR3 DNA reads TGTGCCAGCAGTGGAGTGCTCCAGCCCCAGCATTTT. Translation: CASSGVLQPQHF.

The J gene is TRBJ2-1, the V gene TRBV5-1, with 10 positions matching TRBD1. With V trimmed by 3 bases and J by 3 bases, 3 bases remained unmatched. This CDR3 has 15 amino acids. Germline V gene lookup returns CDR1 SGHRS and CDR2 YFSETQ. CDR3 in DNA: TGCGCCAGCAGCTCCAGGACAGGGGGCTACAATGAGCAGTTCTTC. This sequence encodes CASSSRTGGYNEQFF.

Only one count was recorded for this clone. The CDR3 reads CASSQEGRSGDEQFF. CDR3 sequence (DNA): TGCGCCAGCAGCCAAGAGGGGCGGAGTGGCGATGAGCAGTTCTTC. The chain combines TRBV4-1 with TRBJ2-1, with D perhaps matching TRBD1 (5 bases). Trimming left V 0 bases short and J 8 bases short, with 14 bases between. Germline lookup yields CDR1 MGHRA and CDR2 YSYEKL. The CDR3 has 15 residues.

J is TRBJ2-7 and V is TRBV5-1; the D is unclear. CDR1 SGHRS and CDR2 YFSETQ come from the germline V gene. Deletions cut 0 bases from V and 2 bases from J, with 15 bases between. This CDR3 is 16 amino acids long. The CDR3 reads CASSLGGRSIPYEQYF. CDR3 in DNA: TGCGCCAGCAGCTTGGGTGGACGTAGTATTCCCTACGAGCAGTACTTC.

The genes are TRBV7-3 and TRBJ1-1, with 9 bases fitting TRBD1. V dropped 4 bases and J dropped 5; count of bases not matched to a gene: 11. The CDR3 contains 16 residues. Germline V lookup: CDR1 SGHTA, CDR2 FQGTGA. The CDR3 is CASSSNGQGLGTEAFF. The CDR3 region has the DNA TGTGCCAGCAGCTCCAATGGACAGGGGCTGGGGACTGAAGCTTTCTTT.

This clone came up a few times. CDR3 amino acids: CATSRDRVTGEQYF. As DNA, the CDR3 is TGTGCCACCAGCAGAGATCGGGTCACGGGCGAGCAGTACTTC. V gene TRBV15 combines with J gene TRBJ2-7; D not certain. This CDR3 contains 14 residues. CDR1 and CDR2 (germline): LNHNV, YYDKDF (reference sequence). V was trimmed by 0 bases and J by 6 bases, leaving 12 bases between them. Using reference TRBV15 and TRBJ2-7 for the parts outside the CDR3, the full variable domain is DAMVIQNPRYQVTQFGKPVTLSCSQTLNHNVMYWYQQKSSQAPKLLFHYYDKDFNNEADTPDNFQSRRPNTSFCFLDIRSPGLGDTAMYLCATSRDRVTGEQYFGPGTRLTVT.

The chain couples TRBV5-1 to TRBJ2-1, with TRBD1 identical over 7 bases. Per the germline V gene, CDR1 is SGHRS and CDR2 is YFSETQ. The CDR3 is 15 amino acids. J lost 3 bases, V lost 1 base, and 4 bases had no gene match. The chain's CDR3 is CASSLQGQRYNEQFF. CDR3 nucleotides: TGCGCCAGCAGCTTGCAGGGACAGCGCTACAATGAGCAGTTCTTC.

The chain has TRBV11-2 and TRBJ2-7; D perhaps matches TRBD1 (6 bases). This CDR3 is 17 amino acids long. The V gene's germline CDR1 is SGHAT and CDR2 FQNNGV. Trimming cost V 0 bases and J 3 bases, with 18 bases left between them. The CDR3 sequence: CASSLDPGQFFFYEQYF. CDR3 DNA: TGTGCCAGCAGCTTAGATCCAGGACAGTTTTTTTTCTACGAGCAGTACTTC.

The V gene is TRBV11-2, the J gene TRBJ1-2, with a possible D match to TRBD1 (6 bases). Between the trimmed V and J ends, which lost 2 bases and 2 bases, there was a span of 12 bases. This CDR3 has 15 residues. Germline assignment: CDR1 SGHAT and CDR2 FQNNGV. The CDR3 DNA follows: TGTGCCAGCAGCTTATATACAGGGAAAAACTATGGCTACACCTTC. As protein: CASSLYTGKNYGYTF.

This chain joins TRBV27 and TRBJ1-2; 8 bases are a match to TRBD1. The junction had 4 bases not matched to a gene; V was cut back by 3 bases and J by 7 bases. This CDR3 has 13 residues. The germline V gene encodes CDR1 MNHEY and CDR2 SMNVEV (reference sequence). CDR3 in amino acids: CASSLDRVSGYTF. The CDR3 DNA reads as TGTGCCAGCAGTTTGGACAGGGTCTCTGGCTACACCTTC.

The chain uses TRBV7-6 and TRBJ1-3; 7 bases are a match to TRBD1. The germline V gene has CDR1 SGHVS and CDR2 FNYEAQ. The CDR3 totals 16 residues. The V and J ends lost 2 bases and 2 bases, in that order; junction bases with no gene match: 6. The CDR3 DNA sequence: TGTGCCAGCAGCTTAAAGAGGGACAGCCCTGGAAACACCATATATTTT. Its protein is CASSLKRDSPGNTIYF.

V and J are TRBV19 and TRBJ2-1, with 8 bases fitting TRBD2. CDR1 and CDR2 (germline): LNHDA, SQIVND (reference sequence). The V segment lost 8 bases and the J segment 4 bases; nucleotides outside the gene matches: 10. CDR3 length: 15 amino acids. The CDR3 sequence is CASQLRGGPYNEQFF. CDR3 sequence (DNA): TGTGCCAGTCAATTGCGCGGGGGGCCTTACAATGAGCAGTTCTTC.

This clone was found a few times. The chain combines TRBV7-8 with TRBJ1-2, with no clear D. Per the germline V gene, CDR1 is SGHVS and CDR2 is FQNEAQ. This CDR3 is 12 amino acids long. The germline V and J ends were trimmed by 2 bases and 8 bases, with 9 bases remaining between them. CDR3 DNA: TGTGCCAGCAGCTTAAAGGGCTGGGGCTACACCTTC. Amino acid sequence: CASSLKGWGYTF.

The genes are TRBV23-1 and TRBJ2-4; 7 bases line up with TRBD2. TRBV23-1 is identified as an open reading frame with a role that is uncertain. The CDR3 runs to 14 residues. V trimming: 3 bases; J trimming: 7 bases; junction bases outside the gene matches: 6. CDR3 sequence: CASSHTSAGNIQYF. CDR3 DNA sequence: TGCGCCAGCAGTCATACTAGCGCGGGGAACATTCAGTACTTC.

The chain links TRBV10-3 to TRBJ1-1; D remains unclear. Trimming stripped 10 bases from V and 5 bases from J, with 17 bases between. The CDR3 covers 13 residues. Germline CDR1 reads ENHRY; CDR2 reads SYGVKD. The CDR3 loop reads CATTRVGETEAFF. CDR3 nucleotides: TGTGCCACAACCCGGGTCGGGGAAACTGAAGCTTTCTTT.

V usage is TRBV5-1 and J usage is TRBJ2-7; 8 bases fit TRBD1. V lost 0 bases and J lost 5; bases outside the gene matches: 4. The CDR3 totals 14 residues. The germline V gene encodes CDR1 SGHRS and CDR2 YFSETQ. This CDR3 is CASSLGQGIHEQYF. The CDR3 DNA reads as TGCGCCAGCAGCTTGGGACAGGGGATACACGAGCAGTACTTC.

V and J are TRBV7-2 and TRBJ2-5, with a weak D call TRBD2 (6 bases). CDR1 is SGHTA and CDR2 is FQGNSA in the germline V gene. The V and J ends lost 1 base and 7 bases respectively, with 13 bases between them. The CDR3 length is 14 residues. The CDR3 sequence is CASSLVSGHLTQYF. In DNA, the CDR3 is TGTGCCAGCAGCTTAGTTAGCGGCCACCTGACCCAGTACTTC. The variable domain in full, with the rest retrieved from reference TRBV7-2 and TRBJ2-5, is GAGVSQSPSNKVTEKGKDVELRCDPISGHTALYWYRQSLGQGLEFLIYFQGNSAPDKSGLPSDRFSAERTGGSVSTLTIQRTQQEDSAVYLCASSLVSGHLTQYFGPGTRLLVL.

The chain recombines TRBV30 with TRBJ1-5; D uncertain. This CDR3 comprises 14 residues. V lost 0 bases and J lost 4, with 10 bases in between. Germline CDR1 is GTSNPN and CDR2 is SVGIG (reference sequence). CDR3 loop: CAWSVLSGNQPQHF. The CDR3 DNA follows: TGTGCCTGGAGTGTCCTCAGTGGTAATCAGCCCCAGCATTTT. The full variable domain, completed using reference TRBV30 and TRBJ1-5, is SQTIHQWPATLVQPVGSPLSLECTVEGTSNPNLYWYRQAAGRGLQLLFYSVGIGQISSEVPQNLSASRPQDRQFILSSKKLLLSDSGFYLCAWSVLSGNQPQHFGDGTRLSIL.